This is a list of T cell receptor beta chains from one sample in a study of blood T cell repertoires in COVID-19. The assay was immunoSEQ multiplex PCR, and TCRdb's table has in-frame clones only and misses some. In the table there are some 100,000 clones, 81% of which are singletons. Specimen: peripheral blood. All receptors come from a human donor in a cohort sampled during active COVID-19. CDR3s leave out the opening cysteine and the closing phenylalanine or tryptophan. Clone sizes are given selectively: once, few, many, or a class where the clone is expanded.

clone_size,v_call,cdr3_aa
-,TRBV5-6,ASSPQHKNEAF
-,TRBV3-1/TRBV3-2,ASSLVGGTVSNTEAF
-,TRBV27,ASRFGGGAPGNEQF
-,TRBV6-2/TRBV6-3,ASSIRVAARRNEQF
few,TRBV4-3,ASSWRTFETQY
-,TRBV7-2,ASSPRPEAF
-,TRBV2,ASSPGTGKETLH
-,TRBV5-1,ASRLGAGSPPDTQY
-,TRBV11-2,ASSPWDSKNTEAF
-,TRBV5-1,ASSIGTGTNYGYT
-,TRBV2,ASSDNPGTSPEQY
-,TRBV7-3,ASSLRGRAGNEQF
-,TRBV5-6,ASSGGLAGTDTQY
-,TRBV6-2/TRBV6-3,ASSNLAGDAYEQY
-,TRBV9,ASSVLAGDLSGNTIY
-,TRBV5-6,ASSLGSDTEAF
few,TRBV3-1/TRBV3-2,ASSPDIANYGYT
-,TRBV7-2,ASSYITGGNEKLF
-,TRBV6-1,ASSEPTGDQPQH
-,TRBV19,ASSRGPGNTEAF
-,TRBV5-5,ASSLGYSPEQY
-,TRBV6-5,ASSYAGGNTEAF
-,TRBV6-1,ASSEWDRGNSPLH
-,TRBV5-1,ASSTNRAGYT
-,TRBV24-1,ATSSRTNTDTQY
-,TRBV3-1/TRBV3-2,ASQGTGSSYEQY
-,TRBV5-1,ASSLVDAGGDGYT
once,TRBV30,AWSGGFTDTQY
-,TRBV30,AWSRGLVVQY
once,TRBV18,ASSLTGGGSNQPQH
-,TRBV11-2,ATQGVGAEAF
-,TRBV10-3,AISDFGDRNEQF
-,TRBV6-4,ASRLSGRAPDTQY
-,TRBV5-6,ASSLSGTGDGYGYT
-,TRBV30,AWASDNSPLH
-,TRBV30,AWSPGTSGVSRTQY
once,TRBV7-3,ASSSYGTPSTDTQY
-,TRBV4-1,ASSPRQGPGFEQY
-,TRBV19,ATGQVGVSNQPQH
-,TRBV7-2,ASSLAAGGNYGYT
-,TRBV5-1,ASSFGTGVRETQY
-,TRBV30,AWSVTDRDNYHNSPQLYEQY
-,TRBV30,ATASGISGNTIY
-,TRBV9,ASSVTSGSYETQY
-,TRBV6-5,ASSIRQGSTEAF